Reported below is one T cell receptor (beta chain). No antigen is known for it. The record originates from a study of T cell responses to AZD1222 COVID-19 vaccine. Method: immunoSEQ multiplex PCR; TCRdb's copy keeps in-frame clones and lacks some. Of about 75,000 clones listed, around 88% are singletons. Study-level points and caveats: Spike-wide vaccine-associated CD4 TCRs dominated at 160-218 and 743-854. The donors showed a predominance of white British ancestry and of females, with possible underestimation of clonal diversity.

Deletions cut 0 bases from V and 6 bases from J, with 16 bases between. CDR3 length: 16 amino acids. CDR1 is SGHRS, CDR2 YFSETQ, per germline. The TCR sequence derives from an adult who received the MenACWY meningococcal vaccine as a control. The chain couples TRBV5-1 to TRBJ2-1; a weak D match, TRBD2 (7 bases). Sequenced material: peripheral blood, taken 28 days after the second dose of the MenACWY control vaccine. CDR3 bases: TGCGCCAGCAGCTTGGATGGAGGGGGAGGGGGCAATGAGCAGTTCTTC. Amino acids: CASSLDGGGGGNEQFF.